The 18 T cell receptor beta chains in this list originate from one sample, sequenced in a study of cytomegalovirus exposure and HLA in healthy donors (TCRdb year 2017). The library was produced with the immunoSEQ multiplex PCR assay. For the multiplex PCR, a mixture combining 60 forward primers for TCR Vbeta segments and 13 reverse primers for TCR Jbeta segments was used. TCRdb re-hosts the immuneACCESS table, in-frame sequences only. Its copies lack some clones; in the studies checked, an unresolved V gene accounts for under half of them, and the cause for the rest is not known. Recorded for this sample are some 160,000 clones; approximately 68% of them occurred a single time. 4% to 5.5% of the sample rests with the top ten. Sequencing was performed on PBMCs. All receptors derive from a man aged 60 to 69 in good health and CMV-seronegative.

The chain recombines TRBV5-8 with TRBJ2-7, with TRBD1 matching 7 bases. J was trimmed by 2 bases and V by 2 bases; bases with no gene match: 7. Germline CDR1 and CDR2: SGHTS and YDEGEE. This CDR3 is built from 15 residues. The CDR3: CASSLGGVEPYEQYF. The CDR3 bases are TGTGCCAGCAGCTTAGGGGGCGTAGAACCCTACGAGCAGTACTTC. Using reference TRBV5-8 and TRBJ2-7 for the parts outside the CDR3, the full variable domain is EAGVTQSPTHLIKTRGQQATLRCSPISGHTSVYWYQQALGLGLQFLLWYDEGEERNRGNFPPRFSGRQFPNYSSELNVNALELEDSALYLCASSLGGVEPYEQYFGPGTRLTVT.

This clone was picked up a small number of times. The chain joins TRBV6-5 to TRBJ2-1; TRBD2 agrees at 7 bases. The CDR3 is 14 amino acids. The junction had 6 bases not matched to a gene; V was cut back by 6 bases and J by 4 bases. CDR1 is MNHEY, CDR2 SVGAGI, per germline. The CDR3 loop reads CASRLAAIYNEQFF. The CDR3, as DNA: TGTGCCAGCAGGCTAGCGGCTATTTACAATGAGCAGTTCTTC.

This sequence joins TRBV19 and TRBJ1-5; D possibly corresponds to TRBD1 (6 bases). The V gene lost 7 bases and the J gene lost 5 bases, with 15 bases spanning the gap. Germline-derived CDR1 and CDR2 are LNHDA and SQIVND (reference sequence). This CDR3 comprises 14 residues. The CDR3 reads CASTVTGSYQPQHF. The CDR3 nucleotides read TGTGCCAGTACCGTTACAGGGTCTTATCAGCCCCAGCATTTT.

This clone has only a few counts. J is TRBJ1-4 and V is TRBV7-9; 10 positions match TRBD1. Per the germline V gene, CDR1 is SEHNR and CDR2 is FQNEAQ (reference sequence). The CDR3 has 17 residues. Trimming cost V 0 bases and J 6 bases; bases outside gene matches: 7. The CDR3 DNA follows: TGTGCCAGCAGCTTAGCAACCGACGGGACAGGGGATGAAAAACTGTTTTTT. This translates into CASSLATDGTGDEKLFF.

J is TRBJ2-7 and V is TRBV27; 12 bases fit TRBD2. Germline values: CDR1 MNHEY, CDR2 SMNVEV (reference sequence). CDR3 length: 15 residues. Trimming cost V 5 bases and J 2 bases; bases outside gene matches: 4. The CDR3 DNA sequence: TGTGCCAGCAGTCCACTAGCGGGAGGAACCTACGAGCAGTACTTC. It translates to CASSPLAGGTYEQYF.

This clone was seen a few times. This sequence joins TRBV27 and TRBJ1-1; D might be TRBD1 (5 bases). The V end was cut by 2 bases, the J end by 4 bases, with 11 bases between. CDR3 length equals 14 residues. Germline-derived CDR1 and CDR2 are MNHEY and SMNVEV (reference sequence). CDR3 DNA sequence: TGTGCCAGCAGTTTAAACGGGGGGGGCACTGAAGCTTTCTTT. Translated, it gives CASSLNGGGTEAFF.

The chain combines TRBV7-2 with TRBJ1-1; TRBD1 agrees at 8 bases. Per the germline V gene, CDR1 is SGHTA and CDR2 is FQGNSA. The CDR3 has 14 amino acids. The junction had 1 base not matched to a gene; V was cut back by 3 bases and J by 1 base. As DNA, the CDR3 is TGTGCCAGCAGCTTCGACAGGGGGAACACTGAAGCTTTCTTT. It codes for CASSFDRGNTEAFF.

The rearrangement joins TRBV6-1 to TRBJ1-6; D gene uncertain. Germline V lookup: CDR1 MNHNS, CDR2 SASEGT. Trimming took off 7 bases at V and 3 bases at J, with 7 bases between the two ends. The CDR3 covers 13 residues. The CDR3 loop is CASTNIYNSPLHF. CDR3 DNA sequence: TGTGCCAGCACAAACATCTATAATTCACCCCTCCACTTT.

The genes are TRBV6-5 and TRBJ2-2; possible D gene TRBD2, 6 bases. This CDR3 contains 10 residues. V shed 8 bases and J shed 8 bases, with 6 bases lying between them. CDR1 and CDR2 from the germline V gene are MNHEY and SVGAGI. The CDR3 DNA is TGTGCCAGCGGGAGGGGGGAGCTGTTTTTT. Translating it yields CASGRGELFF.

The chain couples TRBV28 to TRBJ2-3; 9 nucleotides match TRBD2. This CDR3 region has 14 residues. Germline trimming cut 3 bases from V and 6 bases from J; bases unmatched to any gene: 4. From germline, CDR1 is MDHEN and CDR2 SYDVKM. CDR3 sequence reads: CASSFLAGTDTQYF. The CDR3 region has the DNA TGTGCCAGCAGTTTCCTAGCGGGAACCGATACGCAGTATTTT.

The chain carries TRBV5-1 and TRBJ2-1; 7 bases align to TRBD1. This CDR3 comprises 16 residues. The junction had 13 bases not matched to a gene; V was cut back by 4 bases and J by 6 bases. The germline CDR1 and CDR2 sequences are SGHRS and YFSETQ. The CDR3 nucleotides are TGCGCCAGCAGCCGGAACAGGGGTGTCGGAAGCAATGAGCAGTTCTTC. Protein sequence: CASSRNRGVGSNEQFF.

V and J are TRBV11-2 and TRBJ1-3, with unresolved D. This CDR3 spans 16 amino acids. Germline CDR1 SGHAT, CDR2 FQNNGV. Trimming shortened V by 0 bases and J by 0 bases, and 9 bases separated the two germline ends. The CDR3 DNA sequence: TGTGCCAGCAGCTTAGACCTTGCCGGCTCTGGAAACACCATATATTTT. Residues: CASSLDLAGSGNTIYF.

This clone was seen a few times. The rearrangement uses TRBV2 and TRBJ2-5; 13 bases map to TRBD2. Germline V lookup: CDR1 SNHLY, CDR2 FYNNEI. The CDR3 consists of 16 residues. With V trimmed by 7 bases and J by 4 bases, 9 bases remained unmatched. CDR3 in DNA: TGTGCCAGCAACTTCCAACTAGCGGGAGGGGGAGAGACCCAGTACTTC. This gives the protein CASNFQLAGGGETQYF.

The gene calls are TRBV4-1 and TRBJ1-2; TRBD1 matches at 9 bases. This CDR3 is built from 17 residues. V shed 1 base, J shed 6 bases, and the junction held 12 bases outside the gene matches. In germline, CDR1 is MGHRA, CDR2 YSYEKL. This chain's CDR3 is CASSQVIVSGQGNGYTF. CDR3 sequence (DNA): TGCGCCAGCAGCCAAGTAATAGTATCGGGACAGGGAAATGGCTACACCTTC.

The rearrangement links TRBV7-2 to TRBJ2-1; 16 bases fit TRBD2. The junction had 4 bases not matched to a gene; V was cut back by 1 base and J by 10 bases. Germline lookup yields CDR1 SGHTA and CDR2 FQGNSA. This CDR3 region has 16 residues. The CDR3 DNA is TGTGCCAGCAGCTTAGGGGGACTAGCGGGGGGGATGGAGCAGTTCTTC. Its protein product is CASSLGGLAGGMEQFF.

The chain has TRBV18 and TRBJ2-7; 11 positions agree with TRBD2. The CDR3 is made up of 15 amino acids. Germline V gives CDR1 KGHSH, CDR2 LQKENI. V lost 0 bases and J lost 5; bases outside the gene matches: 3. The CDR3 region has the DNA TGTGCCAGCTCACCACCGGCACTAGCGGGAGACGAGCAGTACTTC. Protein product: CASSPPALAGDEQYF.

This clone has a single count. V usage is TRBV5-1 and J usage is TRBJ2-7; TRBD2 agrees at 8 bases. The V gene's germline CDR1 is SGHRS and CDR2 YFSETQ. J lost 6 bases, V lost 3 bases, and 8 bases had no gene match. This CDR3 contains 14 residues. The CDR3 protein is CASSSGLERSEQYF. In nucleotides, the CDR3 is TGCGCCAGCAGCTCGGGACTAGAGCGGAGCGAGCAGTACTTC.

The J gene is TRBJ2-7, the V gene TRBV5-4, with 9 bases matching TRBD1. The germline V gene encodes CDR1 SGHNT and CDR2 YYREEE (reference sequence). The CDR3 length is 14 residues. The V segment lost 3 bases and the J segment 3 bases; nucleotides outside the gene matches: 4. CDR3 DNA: TGTGCCAGCAGCTCGGGACAGGGTATCTACGAGCAGTACTTC. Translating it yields CASSSGQGIYEQYF.